This T cell receptor (beta chain) was sequenced during a study of CD8 T cells in Susac syndrome. The CDR3 covers 17 residues. V shed 7 bases and J 4 bases; nucleotides not matched to a gene: 15. The germline CDR1 and CDR2 sequences are SGHVS and FQNEAQ. Reverse transcription of about 0.5 to 1 ug RNA used random hexamers. TCRdb independently ran MiXCR on the immunoSEQ multiplex PCR reads; one entry per CDR3 protein. The table has around 200,000 distinct CDR3 sequences, 95% seen once. High-throughput TCR beta sequencing covered peripheral CD8+ and CD4+ T cells. FACS was used to enrich TEMRA cells, whereas the CD8+ and CD4+ T cells were obtained by negative isolation.

Sequenced input: CD4+ T cells from PBMCs. The TCR comes from a human donor with multiple sclerosis. V and J are TRBV7-8 and TRBJ2-1; 8 bases agree with TRBD2. CDR3 nucleotides: TGTGCCAGCACCGAAGGGGCCCGACTAGCGAGTTACAATGAGCAGTTCTTC. Translating it yields CASTEGARLASYNEQFF.